This is a list of T cell receptor beta chains from one sample in a study of blood T cell repertoires in COVID-19. Assay used: immunoSEQ multiplex PCR; TCRdb lists only in-frame clones, some missing. This sample has more than 90,000 clones; over 80% occur once, and the top ten carry 0.83%. Sequenced: peripheral blood. All receptors come from a woman in her seventies with acute or convalescent COVID-19. Both conserved end residues are part of each CDR3. Fields, in order: D gene, J gene, V gene, clone size, CDR3 protein, CDR3 DNA. D genes are given only for firm matches. Expanded clones get a size class; other rows say once, few or many, or leave the size out.

D gene: TRBD1; J gene: TRBJ1-5; V gene: TRBV4-1; clone size: NA; CDR3 protein: CASSRDGTAYSNQPQHF; CDR3 DNA: TGCGCCAGCAGCCGCGATGGGACAGCCTATAGCAATCAGCCCCAGCATTTT
D gene: NA; J gene: TRBJ1-4; V gene: TRBV30; clone size: NA; CDR3 protein: CAWSTGGSNEKLFF; CDR3 DNA: TGTGCCTGGAGTACCGGGGGGTCTAATGAAAAACTGTTTTTT
D gene: TRBD1; J gene: TRBJ1-4; V gene: TRBV6-5; clone size: NA; CDR3 protein: CASSFDRDGEKLFF; CDR3 DNA: TGTGCCAGCAGCTTCGACAGGGATGGTGAAAAACTGTTTTTT
D gene: NA; J gene: TRBJ2-7; V gene: TRBV7-8; clone size: NA; CDR3 protein: CASSKRTPYEQYF; CDR3 DNA: TGTGCCAGCAGCAAGCGGACCCCCTACGAGCAGTACTTC
D gene: NA; J gene: TRBJ1-3; V gene: TRBV7-2; clone size: NA; CDR3 protein: CASSLAGRGSGNTIYF; CDR3 DNA: TGTGCCAGCAGCTTAGCAGGACGGGGATCTGGAAACACCATATATTTT
D gene: NA; J gene: TRBJ1-1; V gene: TRBV7-8; clone size: NA; CDR3 protein: CASSFVSGNTEAFF; CDR3 DNA: TGTGCCAGCAGCTTCGTAAGCGGGAACACTGAAGCTTTCTTT
D gene: TRBD1; J gene: TRBJ1-2; V gene: TRBV3-1/TRBV3-2; clone size: NA; CDR3 protein: CASSPLGTGGVYGYTF; CDR3 DNA: TGTGCCAGCAGCCCCCTTGGGACAGGGGGCGTGTATGGCTACACCTTC
D gene: TRBD1; J gene: TRBJ1-2; V gene: TRBV25-1; clone size: NA; CDR3 protein: CASTPRGQFYGYTF; CDR3 DNA: TGTGCCAGCACTCCCAGGGGGCAGTTCTATGGCTACACCTTC
D gene: TRBD1; J gene: TRBJ1-2; V gene: TRBV5-8; clone size: NA; CDR3 protein: CASSLRQGTHGYTF; CDR3 DNA: TGTGCCAGCAGCCTCCGACAGGGAACCCATGGCTACACCTTC
D gene: TRBD1; J gene: TRBJ1-2; V gene: TRBV6-5; clone size: once; CDR3 protein: CASRKDRGVNYGYTF; CDR3 DNA: TGTGCCAGCAGGAAGGACAGGGGGGTTAACTATGGCTACACCTTC
D gene: NA; J gene: TRBJ2-2; V gene: TRBV19; clone size: few; CDR3 protein: CASSKRSGELFF; CDR3 DNA: TGTGCCAGTAGTAAACGGTCCGGGGAGCTGTTTTTT
D gene: NA; J gene: TRBJ1-2; V gene: TRBV19; clone size: NA; CDR3 protein: CASSIKGPGVDYTF; CDR3 DNA: TGTGCCAGTAGTATAAAGGGCCCAGGGGTTGACTACACCTTC
D gene: NA; J gene: TRBJ1-1; V gene: TRBV30; clone size: NA; CDR3 protein: CAWQGTEAFF; CDR3 DNA: TGTGCCTGGCAGGGGACTGAAGCTTTCTTT
D gene: TRBD2; J gene: TRBJ2-7; V gene: TRBV27; clone size: few; CDR3 protein: CASQSVLAGVQYF; CDR3 DNA: TGTGCCAGCCAGTCGGTACTAGCGGGAGTGCAGTACTTC
D gene: NA; J gene: TRBJ2-2; V gene: TRBV5-1; clone size: NA; CDR3 protein: CASRGASNTGELFF; CDR3 DNA: TGCGCCAGCAGGGGGGCGTCGAACACCGGGGAGCTGTTTTTT
D gene: NA; J gene: TRBJ2-7; V gene: TRBV25-1; clone size: NA; CDR3 protein: CASKAGSYEQYF; CDR3 DNA: TGTGCCAGCAAGGCGGGTTCCTACGAGCAGTACTTC
D gene: TRBD2; J gene: TRBJ2-3; V gene: TRBV2; clone size: NA; CDR3 protein: CASSAIAGAVDTQYF; CDR3 DNA: TGTGCCAGCAGTGCCATAGCGGGAGCGGTAGATACGCAGTATTTT
D gene: TRBD1; J gene: TRBJ2-1; V gene: TRBV3-1/TRBV3-2; clone size: few; CDR3 protein: CASSPADRVSSYNEQFF; CDR3 DNA: TGTGCCAGCAGCCCCGCGGACAGGGTCAGCTCCTACAATGAGCAGTTCTTC
D gene: NA; J gene: TRBJ2-1; V gene: TRBV4-1; clone size: NA; CDR3 protein: CASSQTGSSYNEQFF; CDR3 DNA: TGCGCCAGCAGCCAAACAGGGAGCTCCTACAATGAGCAGTTCTTC
D gene: TRBD2; J gene: TRBJ2-7; V gene: TRBV3-1/TRBV3-2; clone size: NA; CDR3 protein: CASSPLSGGLGEQYF; CDR3 DNA: TGTGCCAGCAGCCCCCTGTCGGGAGGGCTTGGTGAGCAGTACTTC
D gene: TRBD1; J gene: TRBJ1-4; V gene: TRBV28; clone size: NA; CDR3 protein: CASSSPGTGGEKLFF; CDR3 DNA: TGTGCCAGCAGTTCCCCCGGGACAGGGGGTGAAAAACTGTTTTTT
D gene: NA; J gene: TRBJ2-6; V gene: TRBV7-2; clone size: once; CDR3 protein: CASSPQHSGANVLTF; CDR3 DNA: TGTGCCAGCAGCCCGCAACACTCTGGGGCCAACGTCCTGACTTTC
D gene: NA; J gene: TRBJ2-5; V gene: TRBV30; clone size: NA; CDR3 protein: CAWWRSGSGQETQYF; CDR3 DNA: TGTGCCTGGTGGAGGTCGGGGAGCGGGCAAGAGACCCAGTACTTC
D gene: TRBD2; J gene: TRBJ2-7; V gene: TRBV5-4; clone size: NA; CDR3 protein: CASSLDLAGAYEQYF; CDR3 DNA: TGTGCCAGCAGCTTGGACTTAGCGGGGGCCTACGAGCAGTACTTC
D gene: NA; J gene: TRBJ2-3; V gene: TRBV7-8; clone size: NA; CDR3 protein: CASSSNWGLGTDTQYF; CDR3 DNA: TGTGCCAGCAGTTCAAATTGGGGCTTGGGCACAGATACGCAGTATTTT
D gene: TRBD1; J gene: TRBJ2-5; V gene: TRBV7-3; clone size: NA; CDR3 protein: CASSLSSGGRETQYF; CDR3 DNA: TGTGCCAGCAGCTTAAGCTCAGGGGGCCGCGAGACCCAGTACTTC
D gene: NA; J gene: TRBJ2-2; V gene: TRBV7-6; clone size: NA; CDR3 protein: CASSPQAAGELFF; CDR3 DNA: TGTGCCAGCAGCCCCCAAGCGGCCGGGGAGCTGTTTTTT
D gene: NA; J gene: TRBJ1-2; V gene: TRBV6-5; clone size: NA; CDR3 protein: CASGGDYGYTF; CDR3 DNA: TGTGCCAGCGGGGGGGACTATGGCTACACCTTC
D gene: NA; J gene: TRBJ2-3; V gene: TRBV24-1; clone size: NA; CDR3 protein: CATSDMTVTSTDTQYF; CDR3 DNA: TGTGCCACCAGTGACATGACTGTGACTAGCACAGATACGCAGTATTTT
D gene: TRBD1; J gene: TRBJ1-1; V gene: TRBV14; clone size: NA; CDR3 protein: CASSPPGTGKKVFF; CDR3 DNA: TGTGCCAGCAGCCCCCCCGGGACAGGGAAGAAGGTTTTCTTT
D gene: NA; J gene: TRBJ2-1; V gene: TRBV5-1; clone size: NA; CDR3 protein: CASSLEREGNEQFF; CDR3 DNA: TGCGCCAGCAGCTTAGAGCGTGAAGGTAATGAGCAGTTCTTC
D gene: NA; J gene: TRBJ2-7; V gene: TRBV28; clone size: NA; CDR3 protein: CASSLGGYLGDEQYF; CDR3 DNA: TGTGCCAGCAGTTTGGGAGGATACCTCGGCGACGAGCAGTACTTC
D gene: NA; J gene: TRBJ1-4; V gene: TRBV6-1; clone size: once; CDR3 protein: CASSEDPSGTNEKLFF; CDR3 DNA: TGTGCCAGCAGTGAAGACCCTTCGGGGACTAATGAAAAACTGTTTTTT
D gene: TRBD1; J gene: TRBJ2-6; V gene: TRBV10-3; clone size: NA; CDR3 protein: CAASGQGAAGANVLTF; CDR3 DNA: TGTGCCGCCTCCGGACAGGGGGCGGCTGGGGCCAACGTCCTGACTTTC
D gene: NA; J gene: TRBJ2-5; V gene: TRBV5-6; clone size: NA; CDR3 protein: CASSLPLETQYF; CDR3 DNA: TGTGCCAGCAGCTTGCCCTTAGAGACCCAGTACTTC
D gene: TRBD1; J gene: TRBJ2-7; V gene: TRBV29-1; clone size: NA; CDR3 protein: CSVEHGQGGEQYF; CDR3 DNA: TGCAGCGTGGAACATGGACAGGGAGGCGAGCAGTACTTC
D gene: TRBD1; J gene: TRBJ2-7; V gene: TRBV29-1; clone size: NA; CDR3 protein: CSVGQGADEQYF; CDR3 DNA: TGCAGCGTGGGACAGGGGGCTGACGAGCAGTACTTC
D gene: TRBD1; J gene: TRBJ1-1; V gene: TRBV10-1; clone size: NA; CDR3 protein: CASSLTGDGTEAFF; CDR3 DNA: TGCGCCAGCAGTTTAACAGGGGACGGCACTGAAGCTTTCTTT
D gene: NA; J gene: TRBJ1-3; V gene: TRBV19; clone size: NA; CDR3 protein: CASSIGDTLSGNTIYF; CDR3 DNA: TGTGCCAGTAGTATCGGGGACACGCTCTCTGGAAACACCATATATTTT
D gene: NA; J gene: TRBJ1-2; V gene: TRBV10-3; clone size: once; CDR3 protein: CAISESGTGMIHGYTF; CDR3 DNA: TGTGCCATCAGTGAGTCGGGTACAGGGATGATTCATGGCTACACCTTC
D gene: NA; J gene: TRBJ2-1; V gene: TRBV13; clone size: NA; CDR3 protein: CASSPRGGPKEQFF; CDR3 DNA: TGTGCCAGCAGCCCAAGGGGGGGGCCCAAGGAGCAGTTCTTC
D gene: TRBD2; J gene: TRBJ2-7; V gene: TRBV9; clone size: NA; CDR3 protein: CASSPRTSGRGRYEQYF; CDR3 DNA: TGTGCCAGCAGCCCCCGGACTAGCGGGAGGGGTAGGTACGAGCAGTACTTC
D gene: TRBD2; J gene: TRBJ2-3; V gene: TRBV3-1/TRBV3-2; clone size: NA; CDR3 protein: CASSDAGDRTDTQYF; CDR3 DNA: TGTGCCAGCAGTGACGCGGGGGATCGCACAGATACGCAGTATTTT
D gene: TRBD2; J gene: TRBJ2-7; V gene: TRBV18; clone size: NA; CDR3 protein: CASSRRTSGEDEQYF; CDR3 DNA: TGTGCCAGCTCACGAAGGACTAGCGGGGAGGACGAGCAGTACTTC
D gene: NA; J gene: TRBJ2-5; V gene: TRBV3-1/TRBV3-2; clone size: NA; CDR3 protein: CASSQSPPGLSQETQYF; CDR3 DNA: TGTGCCAGCAGCCAATCGCCTCCGGGACTTTCACAAGAGACCCAGTACTTC
D gene: NA; J gene: TRBJ2-3; V gene: TRBV7-2; clone size: NA; CDR3 protein: CASSLGGASTDTQYF; CDR3 DNA: TGTGCCAGCAGCTTAGGCGGGGCCAGCACAGATACGCAGTATTTT
D gene: TRBD1; J gene: TRBJ2-7; V gene: TRBV6-6; clone size: NA; CDR3 protein: CASSSIDRGTYEQYF; CDR3 DNA: TGTGCCAGCAGTTCGATAGACAGGGGGACCTACGAGCAGTACTTC
D gene: TRBD2; J gene: TRBJ2-1; V gene: TRBV5-1; clone size: NA; CDR3 protein: CASREAGGIVDEQFF; CDR3 DNA: TGCGCCAGCCGCGAGGCGGGGGGGATCGTGGATGAGCAGTTCTTC